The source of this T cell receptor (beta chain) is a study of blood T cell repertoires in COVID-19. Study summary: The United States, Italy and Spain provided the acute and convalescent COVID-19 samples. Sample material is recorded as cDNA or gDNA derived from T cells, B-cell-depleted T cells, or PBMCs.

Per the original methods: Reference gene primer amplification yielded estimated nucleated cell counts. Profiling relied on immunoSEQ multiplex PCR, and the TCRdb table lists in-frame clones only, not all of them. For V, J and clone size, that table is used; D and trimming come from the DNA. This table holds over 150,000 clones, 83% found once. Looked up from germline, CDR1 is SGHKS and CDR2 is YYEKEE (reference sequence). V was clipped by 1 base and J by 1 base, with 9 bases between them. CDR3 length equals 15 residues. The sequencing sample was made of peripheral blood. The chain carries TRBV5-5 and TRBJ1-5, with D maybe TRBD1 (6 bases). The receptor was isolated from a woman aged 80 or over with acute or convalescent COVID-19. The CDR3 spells CASSLTDSSNQPQHF. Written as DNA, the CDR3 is TGTGCCAGCAGCTTGACGGACAGCAGCAATCAGCCCCAGCATTTT.